This T cell receptor (beta chain) was observed in a study of blood T cell repertoires in COVID-19. Whole-study context: Collection of acute and convalescent COVID-19 samples took place in the United States, Italy and Spain. PBMCs, B-cell-depleted T cells, or T cells were the source of the cDNA or gDNA that made up the material.

The V gene end was trimmed by 0 bases and the J gene end by 3 bases; junction bases not matched to a gene: 9. This CDR3 has 17 amino acids. The germline V gene encodes CDR1 MNHEY and CDR2 SMNVEV (reference sequence). The data were produced by immunoSEQ multiplex PCR, yet TCRdb's version contains in-frame clones alone and is incomplete. The table has roughly 250,000 clones, 75% to 95% seen once. The study recruited people aged about 18 to 89 years across approximately 24 US areas. J is TRBJ2-7 and V is TRBV27; 9 nucleotides align to TRBD1. This receptor was identified in a woman younger than 30 who had recovered from COVID-19. Material for sequencing was PBMCs or T cells enriched from blood (not recorded which). In DNA form, the CDR3 reads TGTGCCAGCAGTTTATCGAGTCCCCGACAGGGGGGCTACGAGCAGTACTTC. Translated: CASSLSSPRQGGYEQYF.